The TCR beta chain described here comes from a study of blood T cell repertoires in COVID-19. Overall study context: Acute and convalescent COVID-19 specimens originated in the United States, Italy and Spain. Nucleic acid was either cDNA or gDNA, and it came from T cells, B-cell-depleted T cells, or PBMCs.

In the authors' methods: Amplification from reference gene primers served as the basis for estimated nucleated cell counts. The assay was immunoSEQ multiplex PCR, and TCRdb's table has in-frame clones only and misses some. That table is the source of V, J and clone size, and D and trimming were worked out from the DNA. Found here are approximately 190,000 clones, 80% to 90% of them singletons; the top ten hold about 15%. V shed 5 bases, J shed 4 bases, and the junction held 20 bases outside the gene matches. CDR3 length equals 19 residues. Germline assignment: CDR1 SGHAT and CDR2 FQNNGV. This TCR came from a man aged 30 to 39 with active or convalescent COVID-19. The specimen was peripheral blood. This rearrangement joins TRBV11-2 to TRBJ2-7; 10 bases are a match to TRBD2. In DNA form, the CDR3 reads TGTGCCAGCAGCACCACAGGGGGATGGGGACTAGCGCCGAAATACGAGCAGTACTTC. Translated: CASSTTGGWGLAPKYEQYF.